This T cell receptor beta chain was obtained from a study of blood T cell repertoires in COVID-19. For the study at large: Whether acute or convalescent, the COVID-19 samples came from the United States, Italy and Spain. T cells, B-cell-depleted T cells, or PBMCs supplied cDNA or gDNA.

In the authors' methods: Estimation of nucleated cell counts relied on the amplification of reference gene primers. TCRdb's copy holds only in-frame clones and misses some; the assay was immunoSEQ multiplex PCR. V and J calls and clone size are as listed in that table; D and trimming were resolved from the DNA. Of some 200,000 clones listed, approximately 84% were seen once; the top ten hold about 7.3%. The germline V and J ends were trimmed by 4 bases and 2 bases, with 14 bases remaining between them. CDR3 length: 15 amino acids. The germline V gene has CDR1 MNHEY and CDR2 SVGAGI. Sequenced: peripheral blood. The chain is built from TRBV6-5 and TRBJ2-5, with D tentatively TRBD2 (7 bases). This TCR derives from a woman in her forties or fifties with active or convalescent COVID-19. DNA of the CDR3: TGTGCCAGCAGTTCCCTCGGGGGGCTGCAAGAGACCCAGTACTTC. It encodes CASSSLGGLQETQYF.